Given below is one T cell receptor (beta chain) in context. As yet, its antigen is unknown. CDR1 and CDR2 from the germline V gene are LNHNV and YYDKDF (reference sequence). The CDR3 consists of 14 residues. The ends were cut back, 1 base at V and 4 bases at J, with 9 bases in the middle. This sample's TCRbeta library carried unique molecular identifier barcodes. MiXCR, run by TCRdb on the PCR reads, gives a single entry per CDR3 protein. Of approximately 980,000 distinct CDR3 sequences listed, about 29% are singletons. These data belong to a study of T-cell reconstitution after alpha-beta-depleted transplantation in children. Study conclusions and caveats: Fresh T-cell production supplied most of the T-cell counts and diversity seen one year after transplant.

The chain carries TRBV15 and TRBJ2-3; possibly TRBD1 or TRBD2 for D (6 bases each). Sample: PBMCs, mostly from graft donor cells, taken 360 days after TCRalphabeta/CD19-depleted stem cell transplant. This TCR came from a boy under three years old who had a stem cell transplant for SCID, so the T cells may come from the graft donor. The CDR3 DNA is TGTGCCACCAGCAGAGGCGGGACATCAGATACGCAGTATTTT. It translates to CATSRGGTSDTQYF. The whole variable domain, filled in from reference TRBV15 and TRBJ2-3, reads DAMVIQNPRYQVTQFGKPVTLSCSQTLNHNVMYWYQQKSSQAPKLLFHYYDKDFNNEADTPDNFQSRRPNTSFCFLDIRSPGLGDTAMYLCATSRGGTSDTQYFGPGTRLTVL.